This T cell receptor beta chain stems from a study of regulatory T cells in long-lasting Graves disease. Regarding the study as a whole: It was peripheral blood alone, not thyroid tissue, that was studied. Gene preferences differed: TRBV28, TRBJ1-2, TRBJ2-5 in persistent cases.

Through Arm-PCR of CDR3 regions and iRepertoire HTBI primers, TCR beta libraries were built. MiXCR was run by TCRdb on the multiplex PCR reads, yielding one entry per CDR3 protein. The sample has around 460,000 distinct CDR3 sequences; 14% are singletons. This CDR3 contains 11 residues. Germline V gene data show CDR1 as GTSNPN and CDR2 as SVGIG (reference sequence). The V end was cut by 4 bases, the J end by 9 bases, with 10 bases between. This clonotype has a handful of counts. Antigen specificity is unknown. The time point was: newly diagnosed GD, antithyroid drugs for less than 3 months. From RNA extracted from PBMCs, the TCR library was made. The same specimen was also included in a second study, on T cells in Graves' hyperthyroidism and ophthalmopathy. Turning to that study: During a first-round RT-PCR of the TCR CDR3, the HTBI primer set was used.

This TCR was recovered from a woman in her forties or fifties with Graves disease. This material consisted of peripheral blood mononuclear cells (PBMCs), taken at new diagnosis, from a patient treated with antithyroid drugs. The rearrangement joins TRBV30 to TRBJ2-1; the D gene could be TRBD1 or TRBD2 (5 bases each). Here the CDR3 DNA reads TGTGCCTGGATGTATGGGGGTGAGCAGTTCTTC. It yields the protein CAWMYGGEQFF.